Shown below are 16 T cell receptor beta chains from a single sample sequenced in a study of T cells of healthy individuals. TCRdb re-derived calls from the 5' RACE reads in MiXCR, one entry per CDR3 protein. The sample holds 60,000 to 80,000 distinct CDR3 sequences, about 17% seen once. The receptors shown here come from a human donor in good health.

In its sample, this clonotype was seen a few times. The chain couples TRBV5-1 to TRBJ2-6; D call uncertain. V lost 3 bases to trimming and J lost 2 bases, with 9 bases between them. There are 15 residues in the CDR3. Germline V gene lookup returns CDR1 SGHRS and CDR2 YFSETQ. CDR3 sequence reads: CASSSKTTGANVLTF. In DNA form, the CDR3 reads TGCGCCAGCAGCTCGAAAACTACTGGGGCCAACGTCCTGACTTTC.

V usage is TRBV12-3 or TRBV12-4 and J usage is TRBJ2-7; perhaps D is TRBD1 or TRBD2 (7 bases each). Trimming stripped 5 bases from V and 4 bases from J, with 12 bases between. This CDR3 region has 13 residues. The CDR3 nucleotides are TGTGCCAGCAGTGGGGGGGACAGTTACGAGCAGTACTTC. Amino acid sequence: CASSGGDSYEQYF.

At least ten counts were recorded for this clonotype. This chain connects TRBV3-2 to TRBJ2-1; TRBD1, as called in the table, went unchecked against the DNA. TRBV3-2 is a recognized pseudogene. The CDR3 has 16 residues. Here the CDR3 DNA reads TGTGCCAGCAGCCAAGATACGGGGGGTGATAACAATGAGCAGTTCTTC. This codes for CASSQDTGGDNNEQFF.

This clonotype was detected a few times. The chain is built from TRBV4-1 and TRBJ1-4; D unclear. V lost 3 bases to trimming and J lost 8 bases, with 10 bases between them. This CDR3 region has 13 residues. Germline CDR1 is MGHRA and CDR2 is YSYEKL. The CDR3 spells CASSQGRVEKLFF. CDR3 nucleotides: TGCGCCAGCAGCCAGGGGAGGGTAGAAAAACTGTTTTTT.

This clonotype was detected many times. The gene calls are TRBV4-3 and TRBJ1-5; D not resolved. Per germline, CDR1 LGHNA and CDR2 YSLEER. V lost 1 base to trimming and J lost 5 bases, with 6 bases between them. CDR3 length: 13 residues. CDR3 region: CASSQVIDQPQHF. The CDR3 DNA reads as TGCGCCAGCAGCCAAGTCATTGATCAGCCCCAGCATTTT.

By share, this clonotype ranks as medium-sized (0.01 to 0.1%). The J gene is TRBJ2-7, the V gene TRBV6-5; TRBD2 is a possible D gene (5 bases). The CDR3 loop spans 15 amino acids. V dropped 0 bases and J dropped 0 bases, with 9 bases sitting between them. The germline V gene has CDR1 MNHEY and CDR2 SVGAGI. The CDR3 nucleotides read TGTGCCAGCAGTTACTCTAGCGAGGGCTCCTACGAGCAGTACTTC. This codes for CASSYSSEGSYEQYF.

The sample holds many counts of this clonotype. V usage is TRBV6-5 and J usage is TRBJ1-1; a possible D gene is TRBD1 (6 bases). The CDR3 extends over 17 amino acids. Germline CDR1 is MNHEY and CDR2 is SVGAGI. The V gene lost 2 bases and the J gene lost 6 bases, with 22 bases spanning the gap. DNA of the CDR3: TGTGCCAGCAGTTACGGGACACTTGTTGGGTTAGTCGCTGAAGCTTTCTTT. As protein: CASSYGTLVGLVAEAFF.

Many counts were recorded for this clonotype. The V call is TRBV6-2 or TRBV6-3, the J call TRBJ1-1; 7 positions match TRBD1. This CDR3 has 13 amino acids. Germline V gene lookup returns CDR1 MNHEY and CDR2 SVGEGT. The junction had 6 bases not matched to a gene; V was cut back by 6 bases and J by 5 bases. DNA for the CDR3: TGTGCCAGCAGCTCCAGGGGGTATACTGAAGCTTTCTTT. Its translation is CASSSRGYTEAFF.

Ten or more counts support this clonotype. The V gene is TRBV5-1, the J gene TRBJ1-1, with TRBD1 matching over 8 bases. The J segment lost 8 bases and the V segment lost 3 bases, leaving 9 bases of the junction unmatched. The CDR3 spans 14 residues. Per the germline V gene, CDR1 is SGHRS and CDR2 is YFSETQ. CDR3 region: CASSSEVPGGEAFF. CDR3 nucleotide sequence: TGCGCCAGCAGCTCGGAAGTGCCAGGGGGCGAAGCTTTCTTT.

This clonotype occurred many times. The rearrangement uses TRBV3-1 and TRBJ1-1; D unclear. This CDR3 is built from 13 residues. Germline V gene data show CDR1 as LGHDT and CDR2 as YNNKEL (reference sequence). V shed 6 bases and J shed 5 bases, with 13 bases lying between them. As DNA, the CDR3 is TGTGCCAGCAGGCAACAGAGTGGAACTGAAGCTTTCTTT. Translating it yields CASRQQSGTEAFF.

This clonotype was counted many times. The chain is built from TRBV6-2 or TRBV6-3 and TRBJ1-1, with D tentatively TRBD1 (5 bases). The germline CDR1 and CDR2 sequences are MNHEY and SVGEGT. This CDR3 comprises 11 residues. Trimming left V 8 bases short and J 11 bases short, with 15 bases between. The CDR3 region is CASGGGPYAFF. CDR3 nucleotides: TGTGCCAGCGGGGGAGGGCCCTACGCTTTCTTT.

The chain uses TRBV19 and TRBJ1-5; D ambiguous. There are 13 residues in the CDR3. The germline CDR1 and CDR2 sequences are LNHDA and SQIVND (reference sequence). V gave up 6 bases and J gave up 5 bases, with 11 bases separating them. CDR3 residues: CASSSWADQPQHF. The CDR3 coding sequence is TGTGCCAGTAGCAGTTGGGCAGATCAGCCCCAGCATTTT.

This clonotype was picked up a small number of times. The chain is built from TRBV6-5 and TRBJ1-2; D gene uncertain. This CDR3 has 13 amino acids. Between the trimmed V and J ends, which lost 6 bases and 3 bases, there was a span of 11 bases. Germline CDR1 reads MNHEY; CDR2 reads SVGAGI. CDR3 bases: TGTGCCAGCAGACCCTGGCCCGACTATGGCTACACCTTC. Its protein is CASRPWPDYGYTF.

This clonotype was seen a handful of times. The CDR3 protein is CASSVTSTGELFF. The CDR3 DNA sequence: TGTGCCAGCAGCGTGACTAGCACCGGGGAGCTGTTTTTT. The V call is TRBV5-5, the J call TRBJ2-2, with D possibly TRBD2 on 6 matching bases. The CDR3 runs 13 residues. Trimming took 4 bases from V and 4 from J, leaving 8 bases between them. From germline, CDR1 is SGHKS and CDR2 YYEKEE (reference sequence).

This clonotype was seen once. The rearrangement uses TRBV5-4 and TRBJ2-5, with unresolved D. Trimming removed 4 bases from V and 4 bases from J, with 11 bases in between. This CDR3 comprises 13 residues. Germline-derived CDR1 and CDR2 are SGHNT and YYREEE (reference sequence). CDR3 sequence reads: CASSPDPRETQYF. CDR3 DNA sequence: TGTGCCAGCAGCCCGGACCCCAGAGAGACCCAGTACTTC.

The chain couples TRBV5-1 to TRBJ1-2, with 12 bases matching TRBD1. The CDR3 is 15 amino acids. Germline-derived CDR1 and CDR2 are SGHRS and YFSETQ. The J segment lost 2 bases and the V segment lost 4 bases, leaving 3 bases of the junction unmatched. The CDR3 DNA reads as TGCGCCAGCAGCCCGGGACAGGGGGCGAACTATGGCTACACCTTC. Translated, it gives CASSPGQGANYGYTF.